The rows below give T cell receptor beta chains drawn from one sample of a study of cytomegalovirus exposure and HLA in healthy donors. The repertoire was sequenced with immunoSEQ multiplex PCR; TCRdb's copy has only in-frame clones and lacks some. The sample includes under 200,000 clones, under 80% seen only once; the top ten take under 1.5%. Sequenced: PBMCs. These receptors came from a woman in her twenties or thirties in good health and CMV-seronegative. CDR3s include the opening cysteine and the closing phenylalanine or tryptophan. A D gene is named only where the DNA matches it firmly. Size values are once, few and many counts, or a class for expanded clones, and some rows have none.

cdr3_length: 16; d_call: NA; clone_size: NA; j_call: TRBJ1-1; v_call: TRBV30; cdr3_aa: CAWIQFRVRRDTEAFF; cdr3_nt: TGTGCCTGGATTCAATTCCGGGTCCGGAGGGACACTGAAGCTTTCTTT
cdr3_length: 13; d_call: NA; clone_size: few; j_call: TRBJ2-2; v_call: TRBV6-5; cdr3_aa: CASSRTNTGELFF; cdr3_nt: TGTGCCAGCAGCAGGACGAACACCGGGGAGCTGTTTTTT
cdr3_length: 15; d_call: NA; clone_size: once; j_call: TRBJ1-3; v_call: TRBV2; cdr3_aa: CASSDPGASGNTIYF; cdr3_nt: TGTGCCAGCAGTGACCCAGGGGCCTCTGGAAACACCATATATTTT
cdr3_length: 16; d_call: TRBD1; clone_size: NA; j_call: TRBJ2-7; v_call: TRBV11-2; cdr3_aa: CASSLGAGTGRHEQYF; cdr3_nt: TGTGCCAGCAGCTTAGGGGCCGGGACAGGGCGCCACGAGCAGTACTTC
cdr3_length: 18; d_call: NA; clone_size: NA; j_call: TRBJ1-6; v_call: TRBV7-9; cdr3_aa: CASSLVQGGNSYNSPLHF; cdr3_nt: TGTGCCAGCAGCTTAGTCCAGGGAGGCAACTCCTATAATTCACCCCTCCACTTT
cdr3_length: 13; d_call: TRBD1; clone_size: NA; j_call: TRBJ2-2; v_call: TRBV19; cdr3_aa: CASSSRTGVTLFF; cdr3_nt: TGTGCCAGTAGTTCCAGGACAGGGGTAACGCTGTTTTTT
cdr3_length: 15; d_call: NA; clone_size: NA; j_call: TRBJ1-1; v_call: TRBV28; cdr3_aa: CASSFWAPANTGAFF; cdr3_nt: TGTGCCAGCAGTTTCTGGGCCCCCGCGAACACTGGAGCTTTCTTT
cdr3_length: 13; d_call: NA; clone_size: NA; j_call: TRBJ2-5; v_call: TRBV7-2; cdr3_aa: CASTLSSPETQYF; cdr3_nt: TGTGCCAGCACTTTAAGTAGTCCAGAGACCCAGTACTTC
cdr3_length: 11; d_call: NA; clone_size: once; j_call: TRBJ1-2; v_call: TRBV2; cdr3_aa: CASSARYGYTF; cdr3_nt: TGTGCCAGCAGTGCTCGGTATGGCTACACCTTC
cdr3_length: 14; d_call: NA; clone_size: NA; j_call: TRBJ1-1; v_call: TRBV28; cdr3_aa: CASSLDRRNTEAFF; cdr3_nt: TGTGCCAGCAGTCTCGACAGGAGGAACACTGAAGCTTTCTTT
cdr3_length: 13; d_call: TRBD1; clone_size: NA; j_call: TRBJ1-2; v_call: TRBV29-1; cdr3_aa: CSAMADRDYGYTF; cdr3_nt: TGCAGCGCCATGGCGGACAGGGACTATGGCTACACCTTC
cdr3_length: 13; d_call: NA; clone_size: NA; j_call: TRBJ2-5; v_call: TRBV2; cdr3_aa: CASSDGIQETQYF; cdr3_nt: TGTGCCAGCAGTGACGGGATCCAAGAGACCCAGTACTTC
cdr3_length: 15; d_call: TRBD1; clone_size: once; j_call: TRBJ1-5; v_call: TRBV2; cdr3_aa: CASSDQTGGIQPQHF; cdr3_nt: TGTGCCAGCAGTGACCAGACAGGGGGCATTCAGCCCCAGCATTTT
cdr3_length: 15; d_call: NA; clone_size: NA; j_call: TRBJ1-2; v_call: TRBV28; cdr3_aa: CASAGGGGGNYGYTF; cdr3_nt: TGTGCCAGCGCGGGGGGAGGAGGGGGGAACTATGGCTACACCTTC
cdr3_length: 16; d_call: TRBD2; clone_size: few; j_call: TRBJ2-1; v_call: TRBV7-9; cdr3_aa: CASSSSPAGAHNEQFF; cdr3_nt: TGTGCCAGCAGCTCATCCCCAGCGGGGGCCCACAATGAGCAGTTCTTC
cdr3_length: 13; d_call: NA; clone_size: NA; j_call: TRBJ1-1; v_call: TRBV29-1; cdr3_aa: CSVEKQLNTEAFF; cdr3_nt: TGCAGCGTTGAAAAACAGCTGAACACTGAAGCTTTCTTT
cdr3_length: 14; d_call: NA; clone_size: NA; j_call: TRBJ2-7; v_call: TRBV30; cdr3_aa: CAWSRRDASYEQYF; cdr3_nt: TGTGCCTGGAGTAGGCGGGACGCCAGCTACGAGCAGTACTTC
cdr3_length: 16; d_call: TRBD2; clone_size: NA; j_call: TRBJ2-3; v_call: TRBV11-1; cdr3_aa: CASSSGLAGGPDTQYF; cdr3_nt: TGTGCCAGCAGCTCAGGACTAGCGGGGGGGCCAGATACGCAGTATTTT
cdr3_length: 12; d_call: TRBD2; clone_size: NA; j_call: TRBJ2-7; v_call: TRBV30; cdr3_aa: CAWTGRAYEQYF; cdr3_nt: TGTGCCTGGACAGGGAGGGCCTACGAGCAGTACTTC
cdr3_length: 15; d_call: TRBD2; clone_size: NA; j_call: TRBJ2-3; v_call: TRBV7-9; cdr3_aa: CASSVAGGLADTQYF; cdr3_nt: TGTGCCAGCAGCGTAGCGGGGGGGCTAGCAGATACGCAGTATTTT
cdr3_length: 14; d_call: TRBD2; clone_size: NA; j_call: TRBJ2-1; v_call: TRBV2; cdr3_aa: CAGQTSGGATEQFF; cdr3_nt: TGTGCCGGACAGACTAGCGGGGGGGCCACTGAGCAGTTCTTC
cdr3_length: 13; d_call: NA; clone_size: NA; j_call: TRBJ2-7; v_call: TRBV9; cdr3_aa: CASSVTGAGEQYF; cdr3_nt: TGTGCCAGCAGCGTCACAGGCGCTGGTGAGCAGTACTTC
cdr3_length: 15; d_call: NA; clone_size: NA; j_call: TRBJ1-6; v_call: TRBV6-1; cdr3_aa: CASSAPGHPNSPLHF; cdr3_nt: TGTGCCAGCAGTGCCCCGGGACACCCAAATTCACCCCTCCACTTT
cdr3_length: 15; d_call: TRBD1; clone_size: NA; j_call: TRBJ1-1; v_call: TRBV5-1; cdr3_aa: CASSWGQGGHTEAFF; cdr3_nt: TGCGCCAGCAGCTGGGGACAGGGGGGACACACTGAAGCTTTCTTT
cdr3_length: 13; d_call: NA; clone_size: NA; j_call: TRBJ1-1; v_call: TRBV19; cdr3_aa: CASSMEPNTEAFF; cdr3_nt: TGTGCCAGTAGTATGGAGCCGAACACTGAAGCTTTCTTT
cdr3_length: 15; d_call: NA; clone_size: NA; j_call: TRBJ1-3; v_call: TRBV7-6; cdr3_aa: CASSLLLRGGNTIYF; cdr3_nt: TGTGCCAGCAGCTTACTTCTTCGGGGGGGAAACACCATATATTTT
cdr3_length: 17; d_call: NA; clone_size: NA; j_call: TRBJ2-1; v_call: TRBV30; cdr3_aa: CAWSVLRRTVSYNEQFF; cdr3_nt: TGTGCCTGGAGTGTACTTAGAAGGACAGTCTCCTACAATGAGCAGTTCTTC
cdr3_length: 12; d_call: NA; clone_size: NA; j_call: TRBJ1-1; v_call: TRBV19; cdr3_aa: CASSAQGSEAFF; cdr3_nt: TGTGCCAGTAGTGCACAGGGATCTGAAGCTTTCTTT
cdr3_length: 13; d_call: NA; clone_size: NA; j_call: TRBJ1-3; v_call: TRBV6-6; cdr3_aa: CAGRSAPGDTIYF; cdr3_nt: TGTGCCGGAAGATCGGCCCCTGGAGACACCATATATTTT
cdr3_length: 16; d_call: NA; clone_size: NA; j_call: TRBJ1-6; v_call: TRBV5-1; cdr3_aa: CASSLGEAGWNSPLHF; cdr3_nt: TGCGCCAGCAGCTTGGGAGAAGCGGGTTGGAATTCACCCCTCCACTTT
cdr3_length: 17; d_call: NA; clone_size: NA; j_call: TRBJ1-5; v_call: TRBV12-1; cdr3_aa: CASSFYRVAYSNQPQHF; cdr3_nt: TGTGCCAGCAGCTTCTACAGGGTAGCTTATAGCAATCAGCCCCAGCATTTT
cdr3_length: 13; d_call: NA; clone_size: NA; j_call: TRBJ1-1; v_call: TRBV30; cdr3_aa: CAWAEGWDTEAFF; cdr3_nt: TGTGCCTGGGCAGAGGGCTGGGACACTGAAGCTTTCTTT
cdr3_length: 17; d_call: TRBD2; clone_size: NA; j_call: TRBJ2-5; v_call: TRBV5-6; cdr3_aa: CASSLAWTSGGAETQYF; cdr3_nt: TGTGCCAGCAGCTTGGCCTGGACTAGCGGGGGGGCGGAGACCCAGTACTTC
cdr3_length: 12; d_call: TRBD1; clone_size: NA; j_call: TRBJ1-2; v_call: TRBV28; cdr3_aa: CASRVDRDGYTF; cdr3_nt: TGTGCCAGCCGAGTAGACAGGGACGGCTACACCTTC
cdr3_length: 16; d_call: TRBD1; clone_size: NA; j_call: TRBJ1-2; v_call: TRBV7-9; cdr3_aa: CASSVEPGRGSGGYTF; cdr3_nt: TGTGCCAGCAGCGTAGAGCCGGGCAGGGGGTCGGGTGGCTACACCTTC
cdr3_length: 15; d_call: TRBD1; clone_size: once; j_call: TRBJ1-6; v_call: TRBV2; cdr3_aa: CASRRQGLYNSPLHF; cdr3_nt: TGTGCCAGCAGAAGACAGGGCCTCTATAATTCACCCCTCCACTTT
cdr3_length: 15; d_call: NA; clone_size: NA; j_call: TRBJ2-7; v_call: TRBV14; cdr3_aa: CASSQDSRLSGEQYF; cdr3_nt: TGTGCCAGCAGCCAAGATTCTAGATTGTCGGGGGAGCAGTACTTC
cdr3_length: 15; d_call: NA; clone_size: once; j_call: TRBJ2-3; v_call: TRBV6-6; cdr3_aa: CASSSPDYTTDTQYF; cdr3_nt: TGTGCCAGCAGTTCCCCGGACTACACCACAGATACGCAGTATTTT